The 27 T cell receptor beta chains presented below share a single source sample, sequenced in a study of T cell repertoires in cytomegalovirus infection (dated by TCRdb to about 2019). TCRdb names Illumina HiSeq 1500 as the instrument used. Using fastp at Q25 and MiXCR, TCRdb reprocessed the public reads and kept productive beta chains. Rows with one shared CDR3 protein collapse into an entry with the most common genes and DNA. Within this sample are hundreds of thousands of distinct CDR3 sequences, with under 55% of them counted one time only. The ten largest clones represent around 45% of the sample. Their target antigens are unknown. According to the study, the label for this sample's treatment or condition signals: in vitro stimulation with specific CMV peptide epitopes to enrich CMV-specific T cells. The source material was cultured PBMCs, sampled from culture after CMV antigen stimulation. The receptors originated from a human donor in good health (CMV status not recorded). Some clones in this sample may be carry-over from other donors' samples.

The V call is TRBV5-4, the J call TRBJ2-7; TRBD2 aligns across 12 bases. The J segment lost 6 bases and the V segment lost 5 bases, leaving 9 bases of the junction unmatched. Germline V gene lookup returns CDR1 SGHNT and CDR2 YYREEE (reference sequence). CDR3 size: 15 residues. The CDR3 nucleotides are TGTGCCAGCAGTCAACTAGCGGGAGGAGATGGCGAGCAGTACTTC. It specifies CASSQLAGGDGEQYF.

The V and J genes are TRBV7-6 and TRBJ2-7; tentatively, D is TRBD1 or TRBD2 (5 bases each). CDR3 length: 15 amino acids. Germline V gene data show CDR1 as SGHVS and CDR2 as FNYEAQ. The V and J ends lost 2 bases and 6 bases respectively, with 17 bases between them. The CDR3 region is CASSLLRDPTGEQYF. The DNA of the CDR3 is TGTGCCAGCAGCTTACTTCGGGACCCAACCGGCGAGCAGTACTTC.

The V gene is TRBV7-9, the J gene TRBJ2-6; no clear D gene. Germline values: CDR1 SEHNR, CDR2 FQNEAQ (reference sequence). The V end lost 1 base, the J end lost 0 bases, and 13 bases lay between the germline ends. The CDR3 length is 18 residues. The CDR3 DNA reads as TGTGCCAGCAGCTTAGGGAGTTATGGTTCCTCTGGGGCCAACGTCCTGACTTTC. Translation gives CASSLGSYGSSGANVLTF.

The CDR3 here is CASSSPGDSPLHF. In DNA form, the CDR3 reads TGTGCCAGCAGCTCGCCGGGGGATTCACCCCTCCACTTT. The chain recombines TRBV7-2 with TRBJ1-6, with D maybe TRBD1 (5 bases). The CDR3 is 13 residues long. CDR1 is SGHTA, CDR2 FQGNSA, per germline. The V end was cut by 4 bases, the J end by 8 bases, with 9 bases between. Full variable domain (remainder filled in from reference TRBV7-2 and TRBJ1-6): GAGVSQSPSNKVTEKGKDVELRCDPISGHTALYWYRQSLGQGLEFLIYFQGNSAPDKSGLPSDRFSAERTGGSVSTLTIQRTQQEDSAVYLCASSSPGDSPLHFGNGTRLTVT.

Only a few counts were recorded for this clonotype. The CDR3 loop is CASSADTGGRETQYF. The DNA of the CDR3 is TGTGCCAGCAGCGCGGACACGGGGGGCCGGGAGACCCAGTACTTC. V usage is TRBV11-2 and J usage is TRBJ2-5; possibly TRBD2 for D (7 bases). The germline CDR1 and CDR2 sequences are SGHAT and FQNNGV. CDR3 length: 15 amino acids. V lost 5 bases to trimming and J lost 5 bases, with 18 bases between them. The full variable domain, completed using reference TRBV11-2 and TRBJ2-5, is EAGVAQSPRYKIIEKRQSVAFWCNPISGHATLYWYQQILGQGPKLLIQFQNNGVVDDSQLPKDRFSAERLKGVDSTLKIQPAKLEDSAVYLCASSADTGGRETQYFGPGTRLLVL.

The rearrangement links TRBV7-2 to TRBJ2-7; TRBD1 or TRBD2 may be the D gene (5 bases each). The CDR3 has 16 amino acids. V was shortened by 5 bases and J by 3 bases, with 20 bases between the two germline ends. The germline V gene has CDR1 SGHTA and CDR2 FQGNSA. The CDR3 sequence: CASSHPGPRLNYEQYF. In nucleotides, the CDR3 is TGTGCCAGCAGCCACCCGGGGCCTAGACTAAACTACGAGCAGTACTTC.

This clonotype has just a few counts. V and J are TRBV15 and TRBJ1-2, with a possible D match to TRBD1 (5 bases). The V end lost 3 bases, the J end lost 3 bases, and 14 bases lay between the germline ends. CDR1 and CDR2 (germline): LNHNV, YYDKDF (reference sequence). The CDR3 loop spans 15 amino acids. CDR3 in amino acids: CATSSYPGTDYGYTF. CDR3 DNA: TGTGCCACCAGCAGTTACCCCGGGACTGACTATGGCTACACCTTC.

This clonotype was observed a few times. V gene TRBV19 combines with J gene TRBJ1-1; the D is unclear. The germline V gene encodes CDR1 LNHDA and CDR2 SQIVND (reference sequence). CDR3 length: 14 amino acids. Trimming cost V 3 bases and J 0 bases, with 8 bases left between them. The CDR3 DNA reads as TGTGCCAGTAGTATCGGGCCCCTGAACACTGAAGCTTTCTTT. Its translation: CASSIGPLNTEAFF.

V and J are TRBV12-5 and TRBJ2-5; D possibly corresponds to TRBD1 (6 bases). This CDR3 has 10 residues. CDR1 and CDR2 from the germline V gene are LGHNT and FRNRAP. The ends were cut back, 9 bases at V and 7 bases at J, with 9 bases in the middle. In DNA form, the CDR3 reads TGTGCTAGAGTCAGGGGGACCCAGTACTTC. Its translation: CARVRGTQYF.

The genes are TRBV7-6 and TRBJ1-5, with 7 bases matching TRBD1. Per the germline V gene, CDR1 is SGHVS and CDR2 is FNYEAQ. The V segment lost 0 bases and the J segment 4 bases; nucleotides outside the gene matches: 9. CDR3 length: 17 residues. The CDR3, as DNA: TGTGCCAGCAGCTTAGCGTATGGTGGGACAGAAAATCAGCCCCAGCATTTT. Protein product: CASSLAYGGTENQPQHF.

This clonotype showed up just a few times. Here the CDR3 reads CAISGTVGEETQYF. In DNA form, the CDR3 reads TGTGCCATCAGTGGTACGGTGGGGGAAGAGACCCAGTACTTC. This chain links TRBV10-3 with TRBJ2-5; D is tentatively TRBD1 or TRBD2 (5 bases each). The CDR3 runs to 14 residues. Germline CDR1 is ENHRY and CDR2 is SYGVKD. Trimming took 4 bases from V and 3 from J, leaving 12 bases between them.

CDR3 sequence (DNA): TGTGCCAGCTCCAGGGGTGGTGGATCAGATACGCAGTATTTT. This translates into CASSRGGGSDTQYF. V gene TRBV18 combines with J gene TRBJ2-3; the D gene is possibly TRBD1 (6 bases). Trimming cost V 6 bases and J 4 bases, with 14 bases left between them. The CDR3 covers 14 residues. From germline, CDR1 is KGHSH and CDR2 LQKENI.

The chain uses TRBV19 and TRBJ1-5; TRBD1 aligns across 7 bases. There are 17 residues in the CDR3. CDR1 is LNHDA, CDR2 SQIVND, per germline (reference sequence). V gave up 3 bases and J gave up 2 bases; unmatched junction bases: 10. The CDR3 sequence is CASSITGVRGRNQPQHF. The CDR3 nucleotides read TGTGCCAGTAGTATCACAGGGGTCCGGGGGCGCAATCAGCCCCAGCATTTT.

The CDR3 reads CASSYRDRYEQYF. CDR3 bases: TGTGCCAGCAGTTATCGGGACAGATACGAGCAGTACTTC. V gene TRBV6-8 combines with J gene TRBJ2-7; 7 positions agree with TRBD1. Germline CDR1 reads MNHGY; CDR2 reads SAAAGT. The V gene end was trimmed by 3 bases and the J gene end by 4 bases; junction bases not matched to a gene: 3. This CDR3 region has 13 residues.

The chain uses TRBV20-1 and TRBJ1-4; D gene uncertain. The CDR3 length is 14 residues. Germline CDR1 is DFQATT and CDR2 is SNEGSKA (reference sequence). V was cut by 6 bases and J by 0 bases, with 11 bases left in between. CDR3 protein: CSAALPATNEKLFF. CDR3 nucleotides: TGCAGTGCCGCTCTGCCAGCAACTAATGAAAAACTGTTTTTT.

The chain is built from TRBV6-1 and TRBJ2-7; 8 nucleotides line up with TRBD1. Trimming removed 7 bases from V and 1 base from J; junction bases left unmatched: 9. The CDR3 contains 15 residues. Per the germline V gene, CDR1 is MNHNS and CDR2 is SASEGT. CDR3 sequence: CASTDSGTGSYEQYF. DNA for the CDR3: TGTGCCAGCACCGACTCTGGGACAGGTTCCTACGAGCAGTACTTC.

The chain links TRBV5-6 to TRBJ2-7; D unclear. Deletions cut 1 base from V and 3 bases from J, with 8 bases between. Germline assignment: CDR1 SGHDT and CDR2 YYEEEE. The CDR3 length is 13 residues. CDR3 amino acids: CASSLQIFYEQYF. The CDR3 DNA sequence: TGTGCCAGCAGCTTGCAGATTTTCTACGAGCAGTACTTC.

A single count supports this clonotype. The rearrangement links TRBV6-2 or TRBV6-3 to TRBJ2-3; TRBD2 might be the D (6 bases). Germline V gene lookup returns CDR1 MNHEY and CDR2 SVGEGT. Trimming stripped 5 bases from V and 6 bases from J, with 12 bases between. The CDR3 is 13 amino acids. The CDR3 region is CASSATLADTQYF. CDR3 bases: TGTGCCAGCAGTGCCACCCTAGCGGATACGCAGTATTTT.

The table lists this clonotype with a few counts. V gene TRBV12-3 or TRBV12-4 combines with J gene TRBJ1-4; 9 bases line up with TRBD1. The V segment lost 6 bases and the J segment 6 bases; nucleotides outside the gene matches: 8. CDR3 length: 15 residues. The CDR3 spells CASRQTGGAYEKLFF. CDR3 sequence (DNA): TGTGCCAGCAGACAAACAGGGGGCGCGTATGAAAAACTGTTTTTT.

V gene TRBV12-3 or TRBV12-4 combines with J gene TRBJ1-2; D unresolved. V lost 5 bases and J lost 6, with 13 bases in between. CDR3 length: 13 amino acids. CDR3 in amino acids: CASSLSVTNGYTF. Written as DNA, the CDR3 is TGTGCCAGCAGTCTAAGCGTCACAAATGGCTACACCTTC.

The chain has TRBV10-3 and TRBJ2-7; 11 bases line up with TRBD2. V lost 8 bases, J lost 0 bases, and 6 bases stayed unmatched. The CDR3 loop spans 15 amino acids. Germline CDR1 ENHRY, CDR2 SYGVKD. DNA for the CDR3: TGTGCCATCGGAAGTACTAGCGGGAGCTCCTACGAGCAGTACTTC. Residues: CAIGSTSGSSYEQYF.

V gene TRBV10-3 combines with J gene TRBJ2-5, with D possibly being TRBD2 (6 bases). This CDR3 has 13 residues. The germline V and J ends were trimmed by 6 bases and 1 base, with 9 bases remaining between them. Germline V gene lookup returns CDR1 ENHRY and CDR2 SYGVKD. The CDR3 nucleotides are TGTGCCATCAGGGGGGAGGCCCAAGAGACCCAGTACTTC. It codes for CAIRGEAQETQYF.

The chain has TRBV2 and TRBJ2-3, with 9 nucleotides matching TRBD2. The CDR3 contains 16 residues. J was trimmed by 7 bases and V by 2 bases; bases with no gene match: 10. Germline V gene data show CDR1 as SNHLY and CDR2 as FYNNEI. The CDR3 bases are TGTGCCAGCAGTGAAAAGGGCGGGGGGGGCCCGCATACGCAGTATTTT. Its protein product is CASSEKGGGGPHTQYF. The whole variable domain, remainder taken from reference TRBV2 and TRBJ2-3, is EPEVTQTPSHQVTQMGQEVILRCVPISNHLYFYWYRQILGQKVEFLVSFYNNEISEKSEIFDDQFSVERPDGSNFTLKIRSTKLEDSAMYFCASSEKGGGGPHTQYFGPGTRLTVL.

The chain carries TRBV7-2 and TRBJ2-1; no definite D call. The CDR3 is 15 residues long. V was trimmed by 1 base and J by 10 bases, leaving 17 bases between them. Germline V gives CDR1 SGHTA, CDR2 FQGNSA. CDR3 sequence reads: CASSLVEVAASEQFF. The CDR3 bases are TGTGCCAGCAGCTTAGTAGAGGTCGCGGCATCGGAGCAGTTCTTC. Full variable domain (rest looked up from reference TRBV7-2 and TRBJ2-1): GAGVSQSPSNKVTEKGKDVELRCDPISGHTALYWYRQSLGQGLEFLIYFQGNSAPDKSGLPSDRFSAERTGGSVSTLTIQRTQQEDSAVYLCASSLVEVAASEQFFGPGTRLTVL.

The table lists this clonotype with a few counts. The genes are TRBV6-2 or TRBV6-3 and TRBJ2-7, with TRBD1 as a possible D gene (5 bases). Trimming shortened V by 3 bases and J by 2 bases, and 11 bases separated the two germline ends. CDR3 length: 14 residues. Germline CDR1 MNHEY, CDR2 SVGEGT. The CDR3 sequence: CASSYRTPPYEQYF. Written as DNA, the CDR3 is TGTGCCAGCAGTTATAGGACACCTCCCTACGAGCAGTACTTC.

The chain links TRBV7-2 to TRBJ2-1; D might be TRBD1 (5 bases). Trimming removed 4 bases at V and 9 bases at J, with 13 bases between. Per germline, CDR1 SGHTA and CDR2 FQGNSA. This CDR3 comprises 13 residues. CDR3 nucleotides: TGTGCCAGCAGCTCCCAAGGGGCAGGTGAGCAGTTCTTC. Translating it yields CASSSQGAGEQFF.

This clonotype has a count of ten or more. This chain joins TRBV7-2 and TRBJ2-3; TRBD1 matches at 9 bases. CDR3 length: 16 residues. V trimming: 4 bases; J trimming: 0 bases; junction bases outside the gene matches: 5. Germline values: CDR1 SGHTA, CDR2 FQGNSA. In DNA form, the CDR3 reads TGTGCCAGCAGCTCAATGGGACAGGGAAGCACAGATACGCAGTATTTT. It yields the protein CASSSMGQGSTDTQYF. Full variable domain (outside the CDR3, taken from reference TRBV7-2 and TRBJ2-3): GAGVSQSPSNKVTEKGKDVELRCDPISGHTALYWYRQSLGQGLEFLIYFQGNSAPDKSGLPSDRFSAERTGGSVSTLTIQRTQQEDSAVYLCASSSMGQGSTDTQYFGPGTRLTVL.